The 17 T cell receptor beta chains below come from one sample, sequenced in a study of shared T cell receptors in the human thymus. Sequenced by immunoSEQ multiplex PCR; TCRdb stores in-frame clones only, minus some. The sample shows approximately 490,000 clones, roughly 74% of them seen only once. The same specimen was also included in a second study, on human thymus T cells.

Sequencing was performed on thymocytes. The receptors originated from a boy in the first two years of life with a congenital heart defect.

The V gene is TRBV5-1, the J gene TRBJ1-4, with D perhaps TRBD1 (5 bases). CDR1 and CDR2 (germline): SGHRS, YFSETQ. Trimming left V 0 bases short and J 3 bases short, with 6 bases between. This CDR3 is 14 amino acids long. In DNA form, the CDR3 reads TGCGCCAGCAGCTTGGCAGGGTCTAATGAAAAACTGTTTTTT. Translating gives CASSLAGSNEKLFF.

This clone was recorded once. The chain is built from TRBV5-8 and TRBJ2-7; tentative D call: TRBD2 (5 bases). The CDR3 runs to 14 residues. The V and J ends lost 4 bases and 0 bases respectively, with 11 bases between them. Germline V gene sequence: CDR1 SGHTS, CDR2 YDEGEE. CDR3 bases: TGTGCCAGCAGCGCGGAAGGAGGCTCCTACGAGCAGTACTTC. Translating it yields CASSAEGGSYEQYF.

This clone was counted once. The chain links TRBV5-1 to TRBJ1-1; D is unclear. V lost 0 bases, J lost 3 bases, and 15 bases lay in between. Germline V gives CDR1 SGHRS, CDR2 YFSETQ. The CDR3 is made up of 16 amino acids. CDR3 bases: TGCGCCAGCAGCTTGGGATCACGGGTCTTGTACACTGAAGCTTTCTTT. Amino acids: CASSLGSRVLYTEAFF.

The chain couples TRBV29-1 to TRBJ2-3, with D possibly TRBD2 on 6 matching bases. There are 15 residues in the CDR3. Germline CDR1 and CDR2: SQVTM and ANQGSEA. V lost 7 bases to trimming and J lost 0 bases, with 17 bases between them. CDR3 nucleotide sequence: TGCAGCGGGGGGGTGAGGCTTAATAGCACAGATACGCAGTATTTT. It encodes CSGGVRLNSTDTQYF.

The chain has TRBV2 and TRBJ1-2; 7 bases agree with TRBD1. V shed 7 bases, J shed 5 bases, and the junction held 16 bases outside the gene matches. The CDR3 spans 16 residues. CDR1 and CDR2 from the germline V gene are SNHLY and FYNNEI. The CDR3 loop is CASTPRGEGAEYGYTF. In nucleotides, the CDR3 is TGTGCCAGCACCCCCCGGGGAGAGGGGGCGGAGTATGGCTACACCTTC.

This clone was observed a handful of times. V and J are TRBV21-1 and TRBJ2-1; the DNA was not used to check the table's D call, TRBD2. TRBV21-1 is classified as a pseudogene. This CDR3 spans 14 amino acids. This CDR3 reads CASTQAGGPHEQFF. The DNA of the CDR3 is TGTGCCAGCACCCAAGCGGGAGGGCCCCATGAGCAGTTCTTC.

The rearrangement joins TRBV29-1 to TRBJ2-3; D perhaps matches TRBD2 (5 bases). Trimming stripped 1 base from V and 3 bases from J, with 11 bases between. The CDR3 extends over 14 amino acids. CDR1 and CDR2 from the germline V gene are SQVTM and ANQGSEA. As DNA, the CDR3 is TGCAGCGTTGAAGCGCAGGCGGGTACAGATACGCAGTATTTT. The encoded protein is CSVEAQAGTDTQYF.

CDR3 coding DNA: TGTGCCAGCAGCTTATCGGGACAGCCGAGGGGAGAGACCCAGTACTTC. Translating it yields CASSLSGQPRGETQYF. V and J are TRBV7-9 and TRBJ2-5, with TRBD1 matching over 7 bases. J was trimmed by 4 bases and V by 2 bases; bases with no gene match: 10. Germline CDR1 SEHNR, CDR2 FQNEAQ (reference sequence). This CDR3 region has 16 residues.

In its sample, this clone was seen a few times. The V and J genes are TRBV29-1 and TRBJ1-2, with TRBD1 matching 8 bases. CDR1 and CDR2 (germline): SQVTM, ANQGSEA. This CDR3 has 12 residues. The V and J ends lost 7 bases and 5 bases, in that order; junction bases with no gene match: 6. In DNA form, the CDR3 reads TGCAGCGCTTGGACAGGGCCATATGGCTACACCTTC. As protein: CSAWTGPYGYTF. Full variable domain (missing parts from reference TRBV29-1 and TRBJ1-2): SAVISQKPSRDICQRGTSLTIQCQVDSQVTMMFWYRQQPGQSLTLIATANQGSEATYESGFVIDKFPISRPNLTFSTLTVSNMSPEDSSIYLCSAWTGPYGYTFGSGTRLTVV.

The genes are TRBV5-5 and TRBJ2-7; 7 bases line up with TRBD2. Trimming cost V 6 bases and J 2 bases; bases outside gene matches: 11. Germline CDR1 SGHKS, CDR2 YYEKEE (reference sequence). The CDR3 runs to 15 residues. This chain's CDR3 is CASTPPGEGPYEQYF. The CDR3 coding sequence is TGTGCCAGCACCCCACCGGGGGAGGGACCCTACGAGCAGTACTTC.

V and J are TRBV30 and TRBJ2-7; 11 bases line up with TRBD2. Losses at the gene ends were 4 bases for V and 0 bases for J; bases not matched to a gene: 5. Per germline, CDR1 GTSNPN and CDR2 SVGIG (reference sequence). The CDR3 loop spans 15 amino acids. CDR3 bases: TGTGCCTGGAAGGGACTAGCGGAGAGCTCCTACGAGCAGTACTTC. Translating gives CAWKGLAESSYEQYF.

The V gene is TRBV10-1, the J gene TRBJ2-3; possible D gene TRBD2, 6 bases. This CDR3 has 16 amino acids. The V gene's germline CDR1 is WNHNN and CDR2 SYGVQD (reference sequence). The germline V and J ends were trimmed by 8 bases and 2 bases, with 20 bases remaining between them. This CDR3 reads CASLEVAASDTDTQYF. The CDR3 DNA sequence: TGCGCCAGCCTAGAAGTGGCGGCTAGCGACACAGATACGCAGTATTTT.

V and J are TRBV6-5 and TRBJ2-7; 7 nucleotides line up with TRBD2. CDR3 length equals 15 residues. Germline trimming cut 0 bases from V and 2 bases from J; bases unmatched to any gene: 4. The germline V gene has CDR1 MNHEY and CDR2 SVGAGI. DNA for the CDR3: TGTGCCAGCAGTTACTCGCGGGGGAACGCCTACGAGCAGTACTTC. The encoded protein is CASSYSRGNAYEQYF.

V is TRBV2 and J is TRBJ1-4; D unclear. The CDR3 contains 12 residues. The V gene's germline CDR1 is SNHLY and CDR2 FYNNEI. V lost 8 bases, J lost 7 bases, and 11 bases lay in between. The CDR3 bases are TGTGCCAGCTTCAGGAGGAGTGAAAAACTGTTTTTT. This encodes CASFRRSEKLFF.

V is TRBV29-1 and J is TRBJ2-7, with D tentatively TRBD1 (6 bases). The CDR3 covers 15 residues. Trimming removed 4 bases from V and 0 bases from J, with 16 bases in between. The germline V gene has CDR1 SQVTM and CDR2 ANQGSEA. CDR3 residues: CSVVTGQRSSYEQYF. The CDR3 nucleotides read TGCAGCGTTGTAACCGGACAGAGGAGCTCCTACGAGCAGTACTTC.

The chain has TRBV15 and TRBJ2-3; maybe TRBD1 (6 bases). The CDR3 consists of 23 residues. Trimming cost V 1 base and J 2 bases, with 34 bases left between them. Germline-derived CDR1 and CDR2 are LNHNV and YYDKDF (reference sequence). CDR3 sequence (DNA): TGTGCCACCAGCAGAGCGCGCAGGAGGCCCCCCGACCACAACAGGGAAAACACAGATACGCAGTATTTT. It specifies CATSRARRRPPDHNRENTDTQYF.

The V call is TRBV19, the J call TRBJ2-1, with 7 nucleotides matching TRBD2. V lost 4 bases to trimming and J lost 3 bases; unmatched junction nucleotides: 6. Germline V gene lookup returns CDR1 LNHDA and CDR2 SQIVND (reference sequence). CDR3 length equals 15 residues. The CDR3 DNA reads TGTGCCAGTAGTACGACTAGCCCTTACTACAATGAGCAGTTCTTC. Its translation is CASSTTSPYYNEQFF.